The 29 T cell receptor beta chains listed next were all sequenced from one sample in a study of T cell repertoires in cytomegalovirus infection. Each CDR3 protein is one row after TCRdb ran MiXCR on the reads. The sample records about 740,000 distinct CDR3 sequences, roughly 35% being singletons. Sequencing was carried out using PBMCs. These receptors were obtained from a human donor in good health (CMV status not recorded). Some clones in this sample may be carry-over from other donors' samples.

The genes are TRBV20-1 and TRBJ1-6; maybe TRBD1 (5 bases). The CDR3 extends over 14 amino acids. Germline CDR1 and CDR2: DFQATT and SNEGSKA (reference sequence). V lost 0 bases and J lost 4, with 7 bases in between. CDR3: CSARDGGYNSPLHF. The CDR3 coding sequence is TGCAGTGCTAGAGATGGGGGTTATAATTCACCCCTCCACTTT.

For this clonotype: A read error may be the cause here, since a much bigger clone is one base away. This chain connects TRBV7-2 to TRBJ2-1, with D unclear. The CDR3 length is 13 residues. CDR1 SGHTA and CDR2 FQGNSA come from the germline V gene. CDR3 loop: CATSYGSYNEKFF. CDR3 DNA: TGTGCCACCTCTTATGGCTCCTACAATGAGAAGTTCTTC. Supplemented by reference TRBV7-2 and TRBJ2-1, the full variable domain reads GAGVSQSPSNKVTEKGKDVELRCDPISGHTALYWYRQSLGQGLEFLIYFQGNSAPDKSGLPSDRFSAERTGGSVSTLTIQRTQQEDSAVYLCATSYGSYNEKFFGPGTRLTVL.

As for this clonotype: A read error may be the cause here, since a much bigger clone is one base away. The chain has TRBV19 and TRBJ1-1, with D perhaps TRBD1 (5 bases). The CDR3 spans 14 residues. Germline V CDR1 and CDR2: LNHDA, SQIVND (reference sequence). CDR3 nucleotides: TGTGACAGTAGTGTCCCGAGGGGTAACACTGAAGCTTTCTTT. It specifies CDSSVPRGNTEAFF.

The chain couples TRBV7-9 to TRBJ1-1, with 7 bases lining up with TRBD1. Germline-derived CDR1 and CDR2 are SEHNR and FQNEAQ (reference sequence). This CDR3 comprises 14 residues. The V gene end was trimmed by 5 bases and the J gene end by 4 bases; junction bases not matched to a gene: 7. In nucleotides, the CDR3 is TGTGCCAGCAGCGACGGGACAGTCGGCACTGAAGCTTTCTTT. It codes for CASSDGTVGTEAFF.

This clonotype appeared a single time. The chain recombines TRBV12-3 or TRBV12-4 with TRBJ2-5; no definite D call. The CDR3 totals 14 residues. The ends were cut back, 3 bases at V and 11 bases at J, with 19 bases in the middle. For the CDR3, the DNA is TGTGCCAGCAGTTTTTCCCCTTCCTTAGGCAGGCAGTACTTC. Translating gives CASSFSPSLGRQYF.

V usage is TRBV9 and J usage is TRBJ2-1, with TRBD2 identical over 10 bases. Germline CDR1 and CDR2: SGDLS and YYNGEE. The V and J ends lost 0 bases and 10 bases, in that order; junction bases with no gene match: 10. This CDR3 is 16 amino acids long. The CDR3 reads CASSVGNPSGGLEQFF. The CDR3 DNA reads as TGTGCCAGCAGCGTAGGGAATCCTAGCGGGGGACTCGAGCAGTTCTTC.

The chain joins TRBV19 to TRBJ2-5, with D possibly being TRBD2 (5 bases). The CDR3 sequence is 14 residues long. The V gene's germline CDR1 is LNHDA and CDR2 SQIVND (reference sequence). V was trimmed by 10 bases and J by 2 bases, leaving 17 bases between them. In DNA, the CDR3 is TGTGCCATTATTATAGGCGGACTTCAAGAGACCCAGTACTTC. As protein: CAIIIGGLQETQYF.

The rearrangement joins TRBV28 to TRBJ1-5, with 11 bases matching TRBD1. V was pared by 1 base and J by 4 bases, with 3 bases of the junction left unmatched. Germline loops: CDR1 MDHEN, CDR2 SYDVKM. CDR3 length equals 16 residues. The CDR3 DNA follows: TGTGCCAGCAGTTTATTTGGGACAGGGGGGAATCAGCCCCAGCATTTT. This codes for CASSLFGTGGNQPQHF.

The chain is built from TRBV19 and TRBJ2-5; 8 bases line up with TRBD2. Germline V gene data show CDR1 as LNHDA and CDR2 as SQIVND (reference sequence). The CDR3 spans 14 residues. The trim removed 8 bases at V and 5 bases at J, leaving 10 bases unmatched. The CDR3 DNA reads TGTGCCAGTCGACCGGGACTAGTTGGGGAGACCCAGTACTTC. The encoded protein is CASRPGLVGETQYF.

Turning to this clonotype: A much larger clone lies one base from this, so it may be a read error. The V call is TRBV7-8, the J call TRBJ2-5; 14 bases line up with TRBD2. CDR1 and CDR2 from the germline V gene are SGHVS and FQNEAQ. CDR3 length: 18 residues. CDR3 in DNA: TGTGCCAGCAGCGACGGGACTAGCGGGGGCCTTTGGCAAGAGACCCTGTACTTC. It translates to CASSDGTSGGLWQETLYF.

The chain combines TRBV5-1 with TRBJ2-7; the match to TRBD1 covers 9 bases. J lost 2 bases, V lost 2 bases, and 8 bases had no gene match. The germline V gene encodes CDR1 SGHRS and CDR2 YFSETQ. The CDR3 spans 16 residues. The CDR3 DNA reads as TGCGCCAGCAGCTTCACCCTGACAGGGGGTACCTACGAGCAGTACTTC. The encoded protein is CASSFTLTGGTYEQYF.

The chain employs TRBV27 and TRBJ1-4; tentative D call: TRBD1 (5 bases). Trimming removed 4 bases at V and 8 bases at J, with 17 bases between. This CDR3 spans 15 amino acids. Germline-derived CDR1 and CDR2 are MNHEY and SMNVEV (reference sequence). CDR3 region: CASSSPGGGFEKLFF. The CDR3 DNA sequence: TGTGCCAGCAGTTCACCGGGGGGGGGGTTCGAAAAACTGTTTTTT.

The rearrangement links TRBV2 to TRBJ1-5; D is uncertain. CDR1 SNHLY and CDR2 FYNNEI come from the germline V gene. V lost 6 bases and J 1 base, leaving 10 bases between the germline ends. This CDR3 contains 14 residues. DNA for the CDR3: TGTGCCAGCAGCAGACTAATGAGCAATCAGCCCCAGCATTTT. Translated, it gives CASSRLMSNQPQHF. The complete variable domain, with remaining parts taken from reference TRBV2 and TRBJ1-5, reads EPEVTQTPSHQVTQMGQEVILRCVPISNHLYFYWYRQILGQKVEFLVSFYNNEISEKSEIFDDQFSVERPDGSNFTLKIRSTKLEDSAMYFCASSRLMSNQPQHFGDGTRLSIL.

The chain couples TRBV24-1 to TRBJ1-2; the D is unclear. Germline values: CDR1 KGHDR, CDR2 SFDVKD. Trimming removed 7 bases at V and 2 bases at J, with 13 bases between. The CDR3 runs to 14 residues. This CDR3 is CATRRDAQNYGYTF. CDR3 nucleotide sequence: TGTGCCACCAGACGGGATGCACAAAACTATGGCTACACCTTC.

This clonotype has a count of ten or more. The rearrangement uses TRBV12-3 or TRBV12-4 and TRBJ2-1, with D perhaps TRBD1 (6 bases). This CDR3 contains 12 residues. V was cut by 5 bases and J by 8 bases, with 10 bases left in between. The CDR3 DNA reads TGTGCCAGCAGTCGCACAGGGTATGAGCAGTTCTTC. It specifies CASSRTGYEQFF.

This clonotype was counted only a few times. The V call is TRBV28, the J call TRBJ1-4; 9 bases match TRBD1. The CDR3 sequence is 15 residues long. Trimming took 2 bases from V and 5 from J; bases not matched to a gene: 3. Per germline, CDR1 MDHEN and CDR2 SYDVKM. The CDR3 sequence: CASSLVGQGNEKLFF. For the CDR3, the DNA is TGTGCCAGCAGTTTAGTCGGACAGGGGAATGAAAAACTGTTTTTT.

This clonotype was seen a few times. CDR3 protein: CATLHREDTAGYTF. DNA for the CDR3: TGTGCCACCCTGCACAGGGAAGATACGGCTGGCTACACCTTC. This chain links TRBV10-3 with TRBJ1-2, with D perhaps TRBD1 (6 bases). The germline CDR1 and CDR2 sequences are ENHRY and SYGVKD. This CDR3 contains 14 residues. V was clipped by 10 bases and J by 7 bases, with 22 bases between them.

The chain carries TRBV5-1 and TRBJ2-7; D gene ambiguous. The germline V gene encodes CDR1 SGHRS and CDR2 YFSETQ. The CDR3 sequence is 13 residues long. V lost 1 base, J lost 3 bases, and 8 bases lay in between. In DNA form, the CDR3 reads TGCGCCAGCAGCTTGTTAGGCTTCTACGAGCAGTACTTC. This encodes CASSLLGFYEQYF.

The chain uses TRBV10-3 and TRBJ1-3; D perhaps matches TRBD1 (5 bases). The V and J ends lost 7 bases and 0 bases respectively, with 13 bases between them. Germline lookup yields CDR1 ENHRY and CDR2 SYGVKD. This CDR3 spans 15 amino acids. The CDR3, as DNA: TGTGCCATCAAGACGGGGCACCTCTCTGGAAACACCATATATTTT. Translation gives CAIKTGHLSGNTIYF.

A word on this clonotype: One end of the junction is discordant with germline, which a read error may explain. The J gene is TRBJ2-2, the V gene TRBV12-3 or TRBV12-4; D may be TRBD2 (5 bases). The CDR3 covers 13 residues. CDR3 amino acids: CASSLENTGEMFF. The CDR3 DNA follows: TGTGCCAGCAGTTTAGAGAACACCGGGGAGATGTTTTTT.

This clonotype has a handful of counts. V usage is TRBV27 and J usage is TRBJ2-2; TRBD2 matches 7 bases. From germline, CDR1 is MNHEY and CDR2 SMNVEV (reference sequence). The CDR3 is 15 residues long. V dropped 5 bases and J dropped 0; count of bases not matched to a gene: 3. As DNA, the CDR3 is TGTGCCAGCAGTCGGAGCGGGGCGAACACCGGGGAGCTGTTTTTT. It codes for CASSRSGANTGELFF.

This clonotype was counted only a few times. V gene TRBV11-1 combines with J gene TRBJ2-1, with D unclear. Germline CDR1 reads SGHAT; CDR2 reads FQDESV (reference sequence). The CDR3 totals 15 residues. Trimming removed 2 bases at V and 0 bases at J, with 8 bases between. CDR3 region: CASSLTESSYNEQFF. Written as DNA, the CDR3 is TGTGCCAGCAGCTTAACGGAAAGCTCCTACAATGAGCAGTTCTTC.

The rearrangement uses TRBV12-3 or TRBV12-4 and TRBJ1-5; 7 bases fit TRBD1. V lost 5 bases, J lost 6 bases, and 19 bases stayed unmatched. This CDR3 is built from 18 residues. CDR3 sequence reads: CASSPGRGGQAGRQPQHF. The CDR3 DNA is TGTGCCAGCAGTCCCGGCCGGGGAGGACAGGCCGGGCGTCAGCCCCAGCATTTT.

This clonotype was found many times. The chain has TRBV7-2 and TRBJ1-1; 8 nucleotides match TRBD1. This CDR3 has 16 residues. The trim removed 3 bases at V and 3 bases at J, leaving 9 bases unmatched. CDR1 is SGHTA, CDR2 FQGNSA, per germline. The CDR3 sequence is CASSLGTGFGDTEAFF. The CDR3 DNA sequence: TGTGCCAGCAGCTTGGGGACAGGCTTCGGGGACACTGAAGCTTTCTTT.

V gene TRBV7-2 combines with J gene TRBJ2-7; D not certain. Germline V lookup: CDR1 SGHTA, CDR2 FQGNSA. This CDR3 is built from 12 residues. V lost 5 bases, J lost 1 base, and 6 bases lay in between. The CDR3 loop is CASSATSYEQYF. CDR3 bases: TGTGCCAGCAGCGCGACATCCTACGAGCAGTACTTC.

This clonotype was seen at least ten times. The chain employs TRBV27 and TRBJ2-2; 7 nucleotides agree with TRBD1. CDR1 and CDR2 (germline): MNHEY, SMNVEV (reference sequence). V lost 6 bases and J lost 5; bases outside the gene matches: 9. CDR3 length equals 15 residues. The CDR3 sequence: CASRTGTAETGELFF. The DNA for the CDR3 is TGTGCCAGCAGAACCGGGACAGCGGAAACCGGGGAGCTGTTTTTT.

This clonotype was detected only a few times. As DNA, the CDR3 is TGTGCCAGCAGTTATCACCCACCGGGACAGGGGGCAGATACGCAGTATTTT. It yields the protein CASSYHPPGQGADTQYF. The chain employs TRBV28 and TRBJ2-3; the match to TRBD1 covers 11 bases. Trimming removed 4 bases from V and 4 bases from J; junction bases left unmatched: 10. Per the germline V gene, CDR1 is MDHEN and CDR2 is SYDVKM. The CDR3 runs 17 residues.

This clonotype has more than one count but fewer than ten. This chain joins TRBV5-1 and TRBJ2-3; D is unresolved. CDR3 length: 13 amino acids. Trimming took 4 bases from V and 2 from J, leaving 8 bases between them. The germline V gene encodes CDR1 SGHRS and CDR2 YFSETQ. The DNA of the CDR3 is TGCGCCAGCAGCCAACTTGACACAGATACGCAGTATTTT. This sequence encodes CASSQLDTDTQYF.

The V and J genes are TRBV19 and TRBJ2-1; no reliable D call. Trimming took 7 bases from V and 3 from J, leaving 16 bases between them. The CDR3 totals 15 residues. CDR1 is LNHDA and CDR2 is SQIVND in the germline V gene (reference sequence). CDR3 sequence: CASIIPSESYNEQFF. CDR3 bases: TGTGCCAGTATTATCCCCAGCGAGAGCTACAATGAGCAGTTCTTC.